The next 27 T cell receptor beta chains were all read from a single sample in a study of prognosis after radiotherapy for stage I lung cancer. The TCR beta CDR3 region was amplified from genomic DNA, with two rounds of multiplex PCR being used for the amplification. With primers specific to each TRBV and TRBJ gene, the first-round PCR was performed. One entry per CDR3 protein results from TCRdb running MiXCR on the multiplex PCR reads. The profile covers 31,000 or so distinct CDR3 sequences, with roughly two fifths appearing a single time and 15% taken by the ten largest. The sample was PBMCs, taken before or after stereotactic body radiation therapy (not recorded which). The receptor source for this set is a donor over 45 with non-small cell lung cancer.

This clonotype occurred a few times. This likely stems from a read error, as it lies one base from a far larger clone. The J gene is TRBJ2-1, the V gene TRBV6-8, with D perhaps matching TRBD2 (5 bases). The CDR3 consists of 15 residues. Germline V gives CDR1 MNHGY, CDR2 SAAAGT. CDR3 bases: TGTGTCAGCAGCCCCTCAGCGGCCAAATACAATGAGCAGTTCTTC. Translation: CVSSPSAAKYNEQFF.

This clonotype was counted at least ten times. The CDR3 reads CASSSQGASAKNIQYF. The CDR3 nucleotides read TGTGCCAGCAGCTCCCAGGGGGCTTCAGCCAAAAACATTCAGTACTTC. The chain joins TRBV7-9 to TRBJ2-4; 8 bases match TRBD1. J gave up 0 bases and V 4 bases, and 5 bases lay outside the gene matches. Germline CDR1 reads SEHNR; CDR2 reads FQNEAQ (reference sequence). CDR3 length: 16 amino acids.

This chain uses TRBV10-2 with TRBJ2-2, with 7 bases identical to TRBD2. CDR1 is WSHSY and CDR2 is SAAADI in the germline V gene. This CDR3 comprises 16 residues. The V segment lost 6 bases and the J segment 5 bases; nucleotides outside the gene matches: 12. In nucleotides, the CDR3 is TGCGCCAGCAGCCGGGTCGCGGGAGATGGGACCGGGGAGCTGTTTTTT. It is translated as CASSRVAGDGTGELFF.

Many counts were recorded for this clonotype. The rearrangement links TRBV5-1 to TRBJ2-3; 10 nucleotides agree with TRBD1. V lost 6 bases and J lost 2; bases outside the gene matches: 9. There are 16 residues in the CDR3. In germline, CDR1 is SGHRS, CDR2 YFSETQ. CDR3 amino acids: CASTLGGTGATDTQYF. CDR3 coding DNA: TGCGCCAGCACCCTTGGAGGGACAGGGGCCACAGATACGCAGTATTTT.

This clonotype was counted at least ten times. With a far larger clone one base away, a read error is the likely cause. The chain links TRBV6-2 or TRBV6-3 to TRBJ1-6; D unresolved. There are 12 residues in the CDR3. Germline V gene sequence: CDR1 MNHEY, CDR2 SVGEGT. The CDR3 here is CASSLGNSPFHF. DNA of the CDR3: TGTGCCAGCTCATTGGGAAATTCACCCTTCCACTTT.

This chain uses TRBV6-2 or TRBV6-3 with TRBJ2-7; D assignment may be TRBD1 or TRBD2 (5 bases each). With 11 bases removed from V and 12 bases from J, the gap between germline ends came to 20 bases. The length of the CDR3 is 11 residues. Germline-derived CDR1 and CDR2 are MNHEY and SVGEGT. CDR3 region: CAGGVPGRLYF. In DNA form, the CDR3 reads TGTGCCGGAGGAGTTCCGGGACGCTTGTACTTC.

Ten or more counts support this clonotype. The CDR3 loop reads CASSDPGRQETQYF. The DNA for the CDR3 is TGTGCCAGCAGTGATCCGGGACGGCAAGAGACCCAGTACTTC. The rearrangement links TRBV6-2 or TRBV6-3 to TRBJ2-5; the D call may be TRBD1 or TRBD2 (5 bases each). V lost 5 bases and J lost 2, with 12 bases in between. Germline CDR1 reads MNHEY; CDR2 reads SVGEGT. The CDR3 runs to 14 residues.

This clonotype was observed many times. This chain connects TRBV11-1 to TRBJ2-3, with D possibly TRBD1 on 6 matching bases. The CDR3 is 15 residues long. V lost 5 bases and J lost 0, with 12 bases in between. Germline-derived CDR1 and CDR2 are SGHAT and FQDESV (reference sequence). CDR3 nucleotides: TGTGCCAGCAGCCTCGGGACACCGAGCACAGATACGCAGTATTTT. Amino acid sequence: CASSLGTPSTDTQYF.

By sample fraction, this clonotype is medium-sized (0.01 to 0.1%). The V call is TRBV4-1, the J call TRBJ1-6, with TRBD1 matching 9 bases. The J segment lost 13 bases and the V segment lost 3 bases, leaving 7 bases of the junction unmatched. The CDR3 length is 14 residues. Germline V gives CDR1 MGHRA, CDR2 YSYEKL. CDR3: CASSHPGQGTPLHF. The CDR3 coding sequence is TGCGCCAGCAGCCACCCGGGACAGGGAACCCCCCTCCACTTT.

A remark on this clonotype: This may be a read error: a much more frequent sequence differs by one nucleotide. The chain joins TRBV7-8 to TRBJ2-7; D might be TRBD1 (5 bases). There are 15 residues in the CDR3. Germline CDR1 reads SGHVS; CDR2 reads FQNEAQ. The V end lost 5 bases, the J end lost 4 bases, and 18 bases lay between the germline ends. CDR3 loop: CASSSTDMGTYEQYF. Here the CDR3 DNA reads TGTGCCAGCAGCAGCACGGACATGGGAACGTACGAGCAGTACTTC.

This clonotype has a count of ten or more. The chain combines TRBV10-3 with TRBJ2-7; D gene ambiguous. Looked up from germline, CDR1 is ENHRY and CDR2 is SYGVKD. CDR3 length: 13 amino acids. Trimming removed 6 bases from V and 3 bases from J, with 12 bases in between. CDR3 region: CAISWDSGYEQYF. The CDR3 DNA sequence: TGTGCCATCAGCTGGGATAGTGGCTACGAGCAGTACTTC.

The table lists this clonotype with many counts. This chain joins TRBV6-4 and TRBJ1-5, with D hard to call. V was shortened by 2 bases and J by 7 bases, with 9 bases between the two germline ends. The CDR3 is 13 amino acids. Per the germline V gene, CDR1 is MRHNA and CDR2 is SNTAGT. The CDR3 reads CASSDPPHQPQHF. CDR3 nucleotides: TGTGCCAGCAGTGACCCCCCCCACCAGCCCCAGCATTTT.

V and J are TRBV6-2 or TRBV6-3 and TRBJ2-7; D is perhaps TRBD2 (5 bases). The length of the CDR3 is 16 residues. Germline lookup yields CDR1 MNHEY and CDR2 SVGEGT. V lost 6 bases and J lost 1, with 19 bases in between. The CDR3 DNA reads as TGTGCCAGCAGGGGCCTATTGGACTGGCTTTCCTACGAGCAGTACTTC. It yields the protein CASRGLLDWLSYEQYF.

At least ten counts were recorded for this clonotype. This chain links TRBV12-3 or TRBV12-4 with TRBJ1-1; D perhaps matches TRBD1 (6 bases). The CDR3 consists of 14 residues. Trimming shortened V by 6 bases and J by 5 bases, and 16 bases separated the two germline ends. CDR3 loop: CASSLQGLRTEAFF. For the CDR3, the DNA is TGTGCCAGCAGCCTACAGGGTCTGAGGACTGAAGCTTTCTTT.

By share, this clonotype counts as medium-sized. V usage is TRBV30 and J usage is TRBJ1-6; 8 bases align to TRBD1. Looked up from germline, CDR1 is GTSNPN and CDR2 is SVGIG (reference sequence). The V segment lost 2 bases and the J segment 5 bases; nucleotides outside the gene matches: 2. This CDR3 region has 14 residues. CDR3 sequence reads: CAWSQGQDNSPLHF. The CDR3 bases are TGTGCCTGGAGTCAGGGACAGGATAATTCACCCCTCCACTTT.

The gene calls are TRBV6-5 and TRBJ1-2, with TRBD1 identical over 7 bases. Germline CDR1 and CDR2: MNHEY and SVGAGI. The V segment lost 2 bases and the J segment 8 bases; nucleotides outside the gene matches: 11. The CDR3 spans 15 residues. CDR3: CASSYQSGTVEGYTF. CDR3 DNA sequence: TGTGCCAGCAGTTACCAGTCGGGGACAGTCGAAGGCTACACCTTC.

The chain uses TRBV12-3 or TRBV12-4 and TRBJ1-5, with D perhaps matching TRBD1 (6 bases). The CDR3 length is 14 residues. Between the trimmed V and J ends, which lost 5 bases and 5 bases, there was a span of 13 bases. CDR3 amino acids: CASSVTGYDQPQHF. The CDR3 nucleotides are TGTGCCAGCAGTGTGACAGGATACGATCAGCCCCAGCATTTT.

This clonotype was seen at least ten times. The chain combines TRBV28 with TRBJ2-3; 9 bases line up with TRBD1. V lost 4 bases and J lost 4; bases outside the gene matches: 6. The CDR3 covers 15 residues. CDR1 and CDR2 (germline): MDHEN, SYDVKM. Written as DNA, the CDR3 is TGTGCCAGCAGTTCACCGGGACAGGGAGCAGATACGCAGTATTTT. Translation: CASSSPGQGADTQYF.

This clonotype has a count of ten or more. V is TRBV30 and J is TRBJ1-4; D is undetermined. Germline V gives CDR1 GTSNPN, CDR2 SVGIG (reference sequence). The V end was cut by 2 bases, the J end by 0 bases, with 13 bases between. This CDR3 has 16 residues. CDR3: CAWSSARQTTNEKLFF. In DNA, the CDR3 is TGTGCCTGGAGTTCAGCTAGGCAGACAACTAATGAAAAACTGTTTTTT.

This clonotype was seen repeatedly, ten times or more. The chain couples TRBV4-1 to TRBJ2-6; no clear D gene. CDR1 and CDR2 from the germline V gene are MGHRA and YSYEKL. The CDR3 has 13 amino acids. Trimming removed 6 bases at V and 1 base at J, with 4 bases between. The CDR3 sequence is CASRGSGANVLTF. The CDR3 nucleotides read TGCGCCAGCAGGGGGTCTGGGGCCAACGTCCTGACTTTC.

With respect to this clonotype: A much larger clone differs by one base, so this may be a read error. CDR3 sequence (DNA): TGTGCTAGCAGCTCAGACATGGAGGATGACTCACCCCTCCACTTT. This encodes CASSSDMEDDSPLHF. The V call is TRBV7-7, the J call TRBJ1-6, with D uncertain. Per germline, CDR1 SSHAT and CDR2 FNYEAQ (reference sequence). This CDR3 comprises 15 residues.

The chain carries TRBV5-1 and TRBJ2-5; D is uncertain. The germline V gene has CDR1 SGHRS and CDR2 YFSETQ. The V and J ends lost 3 bases and 4 bases respectively, with 10 bases between them. The CDR3 length is 13 residues. The CDR3 sequence is CASSSSGGETQYF. The CDR3 DNA reads TGCGCCAGCAGCTCAAGTGGCGGAGAGACCCAGTACTTC.

This clonotype was detected only a few times. CDR3 sequence: CASSIAGAGGAKVYGYTF. The CDR3 region has the DNA TGTGCCAGCAGTATTGCGGGGGCAGGGGGCGCTAAAGTCTATGGCTACACCTTC. The chain carries TRBV28 and TRBJ1-2, with 8 positions matching TRBD1. The germline V gene encodes CDR1 MDHEN and CDR2 SYDVKM. The CDR3 runs to 18 residues. Trimming at V came to 5 bases and at J to 4 bases, leaving 18 bases not matched to a gene.

Details on this clonotype: A single base is all that separates this from a far larger clone, so a read error is likely. The chain has TRBV19 and TRBJ2-5; TRBD1 might be the D (6 bases). CDR1 and CDR2 from the germline V gene are LNHDA and SQIVND (reference sequence). This CDR3 has 13 residues. The CDR3 sequence: CASSITGSNEHFF. The CDR3 DNA reads as TGTGCCAGTAGTATTACAGGGAGCAATGAGCATTTCTTC.

In its sample, this clonotype was seen many times. The chain recombines TRBV20-1 with TRBJ1-5; D unresolved. Germline V gene sequence: CDR1 DFQATT, CDR2 SNEGSKA (reference sequence). The germline V and J ends were trimmed by 6 bases and 3 bases, with 12 bases remaining between them. This CDR3 contains 13 residues. This chain's CDR3 is CSASTGNNQPQHF. DNA for the CDR3: TGCAGTGCAAGCACTGGAAACAATCAGCCCCAGCATTTT.

This clonotype was recorded many times. The CDR3 bases are TGTGCCAGCAGCTGGACTAGGGTAGAGACCCAGTACTTC. Translated: CASSWTRVETQYF. This chain joins TRBV7-6 and TRBJ2-5, with 7 positions matching TRBD2. The V and J ends lost 4 bases and 4 bases, in that order; junction bases with no gene match: 3. The germline gives CDR1 SGHVS, CDR2 FNYEAQ. The CDR3 loop spans 13 amino acids.

This clonotype was recorded many times. The chain couples TRBV28 to TRBJ2-7; D may match TRBD1 or TRBD2 (6 bases each). The CDR3 length is 14 residues. V gave up 5 bases and J gave up 2 bases, with 13 bases separating them. Per the germline V gene, CDR1 is MDHEN and CDR2 is SYDVKM. CDR3 in amino acids: CASSVGGPTYEQYF. CDR3 in DNA: TGTGCCAGCAGTGTCGGGGGCCCAACCTACGAGCAGTACTTC.